These T cell receptor beta chains were read from a single sample in a study of shared clonotypes between healthy human individuals. The method was immunoSEQ multiplex PCR; TCRdb's version includes in-frame clones alone and lacks a portion of them. Of about 960,000 clones in the sample, 76% are singletons; the top ten hold about 1.5%. The material sequenced was memory CD4+ T cells sorted from blood. All receptors come from a man between 18 and 29 years old in good health. Each CDR3 is given with its conserved first and last residue. The D gene is left open where the match is weak. Some rows mark clone size as missing; the rest say once, few, many or name a class of expanded clone.

D gene,clone size,V gene,J gene,CDR3 protein,CDR3 DNA
TRBD1,.,TRBV28,TRBJ1-2,CASSLAGGIYGYTF,TGTGCCAGCAGTTTGGCAGGGGGCATCTATGGCTACACCTTC
.,.,TRBV7-2,TRBJ2-3,CASKLAQSTDTQYF,TGTGCCAGCAAACTAGCCCAGAGCACAGATACGCAGTATTTT
TRBD2,once,TRBV6-5,TRBJ2-5,CASSSSSGATHF,TGTGCCAGCAGTTCTTCTAGCGGGGCCACACACTTC
.,.,TRBV14,TRBJ1-2,CASSQGARGRYGYTF,TGTGCCAGCAGCCAAGGAGCCAGGGGACGCTATGGCTACACCTTC
.,.,TRBV6-4,TRBJ2-2,CASSTSGGTGELFF,TGTGCCAGCAGTACGTCCGGGGGCACCGGGGAGCTGTTTTTT
.,.,TRBV5-1,TRBJ2-7,CASSFTAGAREQYF,TGCGCCAGCAGTTTTACGGCAGGGGCTCGCGAGCAGTACTTC
.,.,TRBV20-1,TRBJ2-1,CSAPTTYEQFF,TGCAGTGCCCCTACTACCTATGAGCAGTTCTTC
TRBD1,.,TRBV5-6,TRBJ2-1,CASSLDPGGSYNEQFF,TGTGCCAGCAGCTTGGATCCAGGGGGCTCCTACAATGAGCAGTTCTTC
.,many,TRBV5-1,TRBJ1-1,CASTQVGDSTEAFF,TGCGCCAGCACTCAGGTAGGGGATAGCACTGAAGCTTTCTTT
TRBD2,.,TRBV5-1,TRBJ2-1,CASSLVSSGTYNEQFF,TGCGCCAGCAGCTTGGTATCTAGCGGAACCTACAATGAGCAGTTCTTC
TRBD2,.,TRBV18,TRBJ2-7,CASSPELAGTSYEQYF,TGTGCCAGCTCACCGGAGCTAGCGGGGACCTCCTACGAGCAGTACTTC
.,.,TRBV18,TRBJ1-2,CASSPGLANYGYTF,TGTGCCAGCTCACCAGGGCTAGCTAACTATGGCTACACCTTC
TRBD2,.,TRBV2,TRBJ2-2,CASSDEAGGTGELFF,TGTGCCAGCAGTGATGAAGCGGGGGGCACCGGGGAGCTGTTTTTT
TRBD1,.,TRBV5-6,TRBJ2-7,CASRLRTGRRQQYF,TGTGCCAGCAGGCTACGGACAGGCCGGCGGCAGCAGTACTTC
TRBD1,.,TRBV7-9,TRBJ2-7,CASSLEGGQGPEQYF,TGTGCCAGCAGCTTAGAAGGGGGACAGGGACCCGAGCAGTACTTC
TRBD2,.,TRBV9,TRBJ2-7,CASSVAGTSGYEQYF,TGTGCCAGCAGCGTAGCCGGGACTAGCGGGTACGAGCAGTACTTC
TRBD1,.,TRBV7-9,TRBJ2-7,CASSATDRVPYEQYF,TGTGCCAGCAGCGCCACGGACAGGGTCCCCTACGAGCAGTACTTC
TRBD2,.,TRBV5-1,TRBJ2-5,CASSLRLAGTQETQYF,TGCGCCAGCAGCCTAAGACTAGCGGGGACCCAAGAGACCCAGTACTTC
.,many,TRBV9,TRBJ2-6,CASSPGSSGANVLTF,TGTGCCAGCAGCCCCGGGAGCTCTGGGGCCAACGTCCTGACTTTC
.,few,TRBV11-2,TRBJ1-1,CASSLVGAVNTEAFF,TGTGCCAGCAGCTTAGTAGGGGCCGTAAACACTGAAGCTTTCTTT
TRBD1,.,TRBV28,TRBJ2-5,CASSPGTGPQETQYF,TGTGCCAGCAGTCCAGGGACAGGCCCTCAAGAGACCCAGTACTTC
.,once,TRBV5-4,TRBJ1-1,CASSFQGGFRTEAFF,TGTGCCAGCAGCTTTCAGGGAGGGTTTCGCACTGAAGCTTTCTTT
TRBD2,.,TRBV7-2,TRBJ2-1,CASSLGGGRTSGDNEQFF,TGTGCCAGCAGCTTGGGCGGCGGGAGGACCTCAGGGGACAATGAGCAGTTCTTC
.,.,TRBV29-1,TRBJ1-1,CSVDSRNTEAFF,TGCAGCGTTGATTCGAGGAACACTGAAGCTTTCTTT
.,.,TRBV6-5,TRBJ2-1,CASSYSSYNRLFF,TGTGCCAGCAGTTACTCGAGTTACAATCGACTGTTCTTC
TRBD1,.,TRBV5-1,TRBJ2-3,CASSLAGQGSTDTQYF,TGCGCCAGCAGCTTGGCCGGACAGGGTAGCACAGATACGCAGTATTTT
.,.,TRBV6-5,TRBJ2-7,CASSPDSSYEQYF,TGTGCCAGCAGTCCTGACAGCTCCTACGAGCAGTACTTC
.,.,TRBV5-1,TRBJ1-3,CASSVGELFSGNTIYF,TGCGCCAGCAGCGTGGGAGAGCTATTCTCTGGAAACACCATATATTTT
.,.,TRBV5-1,TRBJ2-2,CASSFSGANTGELFF,TGCGCCAGCAGCTTTTCAGGGGCGAACACCGGGGAGCTGTTTTTT
TRBD1,.,TRBV27,TRBJ2-3,CASSVTTGGTDTQYF,TGTGCCAGCAGTGTAACGACAGGGGGAACAGATACGCAGTATTTT
.,.,TRBV5-1,TRBJ2-7,CASSLYGEATYEQYF,TGCGCCAGCAGCTTATATGGAGAGGCCACCTACGAGCAGTACTTC